What follows is one T cell receptor beta chain and its context. What this receptor recognizes is not known. There are no base qualities to consult, and no much larger clone falls within one base. The CDR3 regions of human TCRbeta chains were subjected to immunosequencing. As for the original processing: Repertoire TCRs were matched against a reference library of SARS-CoV-2-specific TCRs generated with the MIRA antigen-specificity platform. Breadth was defined as the fraction of unique TCRs that were SARS-CoV-2-associated, and depth was defined as the fraction of total T cells that were SARS-CoV-2-associated. Each spike-specific TCR was assigned to its reactive spike region and to a CD4 or CD8 class using the MIRA data. Log10-transformed breadth and depth values were compared by one-way ANOVA with Sidak's multiple comparisons tests. The table was pulled from immuneACCESS by TCRdb, which kept in-frame rearrangements only. Such tables lose some clones; where checked, under half of the loss comes from unresolved V genes, and the rest has no known cause. For V, J and clone size, that table is used; D and trimming come from the DNA. In this sample the table shows 95,000 to 150,000 clones, around 84% of which occur a single time. Together, the top ten hold about 28% of the sample.

The data originate from a study of T cell responses to AZD1222 COVID-19 vaccine (dated by TCRdb to about 2021). Notes on the research overall: TCR sequencing was performed for approximately 240 trial participants, of whom about 210 were given two doses of AZD1222 and around 26 were given two doses of MenACWY control vaccine. Trial participants were enrolled by age into 18-55, 56-69 and 70-plus year subgroups, with roughly 150, 30 and 60 TCR-sequenced participants respectively. Results and caveats for the whole study, not just this receptor: Only six AZD1222 recipients were SARS-CoV-2 seropositive at baseline, limiting conclusions about previously exposed vaccinees. Nearly half of unique spike-specific TCRs reportedly recognized epitopes outside regions mutated in the B.1.351 and B.1.1.7 variants. Spike-specific TCR breadth and depth rose significantly after two AZD1222 doses compared with day 0 and with MenACWY recipients. The whole spike protein was spanned by vaccine-associated CD4 TCRs, and dominant responses were seen in regions 160-218 and 743-854. Because no samples from the day 14 peak response were available, repertoires could be characterized only after the peak T cell response. Most participants were white British and females outnumbered males, and the authors suggested that clonal diversity may have been underestimated. In the small 56-69-year group, the increase in depth fell short of significance, most likely because of low power.

The time point label, as the study defines it: about 28 days (+/-7) after the second vaccine dose. AZD1222 recipients given second doses at about 4 weeks or at about 12 weeks were pooled, since spike-specific TCR depth and breadth were not found to differ between the two schedules. The vaccinee samples were drawn from two UK trials, COV001 and COV002, one of which was a single-blind randomized controlled phase 2/3 trial testing AZD1222 (ChAdOx1 nCoV-19) in healthy adults. Trial participant PBMC samples were collected at day 0 and day 28 after the second dose for TCRbeta chain sequencing. V and J are truncated by 2 bases and 6 bases respectively, leaving an intervening sequence of 2 bases. The CDR3 runs 11 amino acids, cysteine and phenylalanine included. The retained sequence is limited to the CDR3, 33 bases, with the frame set at the first base. CDR1 is given as LGHDT and CDR2 as YNNKEL, both from the germline V gene (reference sequence).

Sequences were derived from peripheral blood, sampled 28 days after the second AZD1222 dose. The source of this sequence is an adult who received the AZD1222 COVID-19 vaccine. The chain uses TRBV3-1 (or the pseudogene TRBV3-2) and TRBJ1-3; the D gene assignment is ambiguous. The encoded CDR3 is CASSQLNTIYF. At the DNA level, the sequence is TGTGCCAGCAGCCAATTAAACACCATATATTTT.